The clone carrying this TCR beta chain was counted at least ten times. Its antigen is still unknown. The sample belongs to a study of T cells in Graves' hyperthyroidism and ophthalmopathy. Points from the study as a whole: The model predicted ophthalmopathy a median around 6.5 months before onset.

V lost 5 bases and J 5 bases, leaving 16 bases between the germline ends. Germline V lookup: CDR1 MNHNS, CDR2 SASEGT. This CDR3 comprises 15 residues. Uncontrolled infection, other autoimmune disease, pregnancy or lactation excluded patients. On the basis of clinical symptoms, serum thyroxine and TRAb, thyroid ultrasound and orbital computed tomography, diagnoses were made. Amplification yielded TCR beta CDR3 regions, with RNA transcripts as the source. RT-PCR in the first round (using the HTBI primer set) targeted the TCR CDR3. TCRdb used MiXCR to reprocess the multiplex PCR reads, holding one entry per CDR3 protein. Among under 400,000 distinct CDR3 sequences, 15% to 20% were seen once, and the ten largest hold about 16%.

Sequencing was performed on blood. The receptor's source is a woman aged 40-49 years with Graves' ophthalmopathy. This chain links TRBV6-1 with TRBJ2-4, with unresolved D. CDR3 nucleotides: TGTGCCAGCAGTCTTGAGGCCAGGCCCCAAAACATTCAGTACTTC. It yields the protein CASSLEARPQNIQYF.